This passage covers 30 T cell receptor beta chains from one sample sequenced in a study of blood T cell repertoires in COVID-19. Assay used: immunoSEQ multiplex PCR; TCRdb lists only in-frame clones, some missing. In the table there are around 150,000 clones, approximately 84% of which are singletons. The sequenced sample consisted of peripheral blood. These receptors were taken from a woman older than 75 with acute or convalescent COVID-19.

The rearrangement links TRBV12-5 to TRBJ1-1; D unclear. Trimming pared 7 bases from V and 1 base from J, leaving 10 bases between. The CDR3 runs 13 residues. Germline CDR1 LGHNT, CDR2 FRNRAP. CDR3 amino acids: CASEGGENTEAFF. CDR3 sequence (DNA): TGTGCTAGTGAAGGAGGAGAGAACACTGAAGCTTTCTTT.

This rearrangement joins TRBV5-4 to TRBJ2-3; 10 nucleotides match TRBD2. CDR1 SGHNT and CDR2 YYREEE come from the germline V gene (reference sequence). V trimming: 2 bases; J trimming: 2 bases; junction bases outside the gene matches: 5. The CDR3 extends over 16 amino acids. The CDR3 sequence: CASSFRLAGVTDTQYF. The DNA for the CDR3 is TGTGCCAGCAGCTTCCGACTAGCGGGTGTCACAGATACGCAGTATTTT.

The chain is built from TRBV6-1 and TRBJ2-7, with 8 bases aligning to TRBD1. The CDR3 sequence is 16 residues long. V was clipped by 1 base and J by 3 bases; unmatched bases: 8. Per germline, CDR1 MNHNS and CDR2 SASEGT. The DNA for the CDR3 is TGTGCCAGCAGTGAAGGCTCGGCAGGGGGCTACTACGAGCAGTACTTC. Its translation: CASSEGSAGGYYEQYF.

This sequence joins TRBV2 and TRBJ2-7; weak D call: TRBD1 (5 bases). CDR3 length equals 15 residues. Trimming stripped 7 bases from V and 0 bases from J, with 16 bases between. Germline V lookup: CDR1 SNHLY, CDR2 FYNNEI. The CDR3 protein is CASKALDSYSYEQYF. Written as DNA, the CDR3 is TGTGCCAGCAAAGCATTAGACAGCTACTCCTACGAGCAGTACTTC.

The chain recombines TRBV2 with TRBJ1-2, with D uncertain. Trimming pared 3 bases from V and 6 bases from J, leaving 23 bases between. Germline V gene sequence: CDR1 SNHLY, CDR2 FYNNEI. This CDR3 contains 17 residues. The CDR3 sequence is CASSETMGRAPGNGYTF. CDR3 DNA: TGTGCCAGCAGTGAGACAATGGGTAGGGCCCCCGGGAATGGCTACACCTTC.

The V and J genes are TRBV5-1 and TRBJ2-1; weak D call: TRBD2 (6 bases). This CDR3 comprises 16 residues. Germline V gene sequence: CDR1 SGHRS, CDR2 YFSETQ. With 0 bases removed from V and 0 bases from J, the gap between germline ends came to 10 bases. The CDR3 is CASSLESGSSYNEQFF. CDR3 bases: TGCGCCAGCAGCTTGGAGTCCGGGAGCTCCTACAATGAGCAGTTCTTC.

This chain uses TRBV19 with TRBJ1-2, with a weak D call TRBD1 (5 bases). Trimming pared 7 bases from V and 2 bases from J, leaving 11 bases between. The germline CDR1 and CDR2 sequences are LNHDA and SQIVND (reference sequence). The CDR3 is made up of 13 amino acids. The CDR3 region has the DNA TGTGCCAGTAAGGAGGGGTCGAACTATGGCTACACCTTC. This gives the protein CASKEGSNYGYTF.

The V and J genes are TRBV5-1 and TRBJ1-4; D not resolved. V was pared by 1 base and J by 0 bases, with 4 bases between. Looked up from germline, CDR1 is SGHRS and CDR2 is YFSETQ. This CDR3 contains 14 residues. This chain's CDR3 is CASSLQSTNEKLFF. CDR3 DNA sequence: TGCGCCAGCAGCTTGCAGTCAACTAATGAAAAACTGTTTTTT.

A few counts support this clone. The chain combines TRBV5-6 with TRBJ2-1, with 13 bases identical to TRBD2. V shed 3 bases and J 7 bases; nucleotides not matched to a gene: 7. Germline-derived CDR1 and CDR2 are SGHDT and YYEEEE. This CDR3 contains 16 residues. CDR3 nucleotides: TGTGCCAGCAGCTCGAGGGTGACTAGCGGGAGGAATGAGCAGTTCTTC. This encodes CASSSRVTSGRNEQFF.

The J gene is TRBJ2-3, the V gene TRBV11-3; the D is unclear. The CDR3 totals 13 residues. Germline V gene data show CDR1 as SGHNT and CDR2 as YENEEA. Trimming cost V 5 bases and J 10 bases, with 16 bases left between them. The CDR3 DNA sequence: TGTGCCAGCAGCCACTACACTGAGGCCGCGCAGTATTTT. This encodes CASSHYTEAAQYF.

V usage is TRBV10-3 and J usage is TRBJ2-2; the match to TRBD2 covers 16 bases. The V gene end was trimmed by 4 bases and the J gene end by 5 bases; junction bases not matched to a gene: 7. The CDR3 is 18 residues long. The V gene's germline CDR1 is ENHRY and CDR2 SYGVKD. Here the CDR3 reads CAISGGLAGGPGTGELFF. CDR3 nucleotides: TGTGCCATCAGTGGGGGACTAGCGGGAGGGCCCGGAACCGGGGAGCTGTTTTTT.

This chain joins TRBV6-5 and TRBJ1-2; 10 bases agree with TRBD1. The germline V gene has CDR1 MNHEY and CDR2 SVGAGI. V trimming: 6 bases; J trimming: 3 bases; junction bases outside the gene matches: 4. CDR3 size: 14 residues. For the CDR3, the DNA is TGTGCCAGCAGACTGGACAGGGGGTACTATGGCTACACCTTC. Protein sequence: CASRLDRGYYGYTF.

This chain connects TRBV2 to TRBJ1-5; 8 nucleotides agree with TRBD1. After removal of 4 bases from V and 5 bases from J, the junction contained 4 bases not matched to a gene. CDR3 length equals 14 residues. Germline V gene lookup returns CDR1 SNHLY and CDR2 FYNNEI. For the CDR3, the DNA is TGTGCCAGCAGTGGACAGGGGCTCCATCAGCCCCAGCATTTT. It encodes CASSGQGLHQPQHF.

In its sample, this clone was seen once. This rearrangement joins TRBV27 to TRBJ1-6; possible D gene TRBD1, 5 bases. Germline loops: CDR1 MNHEY, CDR2 SMNVEV (reference sequence). The CDR3 consists of 16 residues. Trimming shortened V by 6 bases and J by 7 bases, and 19 bases separated the two germline ends. The CDR3 spells CASRYGRASGNSPLHF. CDR3 bases: TGTGCCAGCAGATACGGCAGGGCTTCGGGCAATTCACCCCTCCACTTT.

The chain combines TRBV5-1 with TRBJ1-5; D unclear. V lost 4 bases to trimming and J lost 5 bases, with 13 bases between them. The CDR3 runs to 14 residues. Germline V gene lookup returns CDR1 SGHRS and CDR2 YFSETQ. The CDR3 DNA reads as TGCGCCAGCAGCACTGGACGCGGGGATCAGCCCCAGCATTTT. Translating it yields CASSTGRGDQPQHF.

The chain has TRBV4-3 and TRBJ1-2; 7 positions agree with TRBD1. The CDR3 sequence is 14 residues long. The germline V gene encodes CDR1 LGHNA and CDR2 YSLEER. Unmatched junction bases numbered 3, after V lost 2 bases and J lost 3 bases. CDR3 protein: CASSQRTGDYGYTF. The CDR3 nucleotides are TGCGCCAGCAGCCAACGGACAGGAGACTATGGCTACACCTTC.

This chain connects TRBV7-2 to TRBJ2-5; the D is unclear. V was cut by 4 bases and J by 5 bases, with 11 bases left in between. The CDR3 is 13 amino acids. Germline CDR1 is SGHTA and CDR2 is FQGNSA. The CDR3 DNA is TGTGCCAGCAGCTCATACACTACGGAGACCCAGTACTTC. Translated: CASSSYTTETQYF.

The V gene is TRBV19, the J gene TRBJ1-2, with TRBD1 matching 8 bases. CDR1 is LNHDA and CDR2 is SQIVND in the germline V gene (reference sequence). J gave up 8 bases and V 7 bases, and 21 bases lay outside the gene matches. This CDR3 is 17 amino acids long. In nucleotides, the CDR3 is TGTGCCAGTATGAGGGGCGGGACAGGCTACATCGCGGGGGGCTACACCTTC. Its protein product is CASMRGGTGYIAGGYTF.

This clone was picked up a small number of times. This chain uses TRBV7-2 with TRBJ2-3; the D is unclear. The V end was cut by 6 bases, the J end by 4 bases, with 14 bases between. The CDR3 consists of 14 residues. Germline CDR1 SGHTA, CDR2 FQGNSA. The DNA for the CDR3 is TGTGCCAGCAGGGCCGGATTGAGCGCAGATACGCAGTATTTT. Its protein is CASRAGLSADTQYF.

V gene TRBV4-1 combines with J gene TRBJ1-3; tentative D call: TRBD1 (6 bases). The ends were cut back, 1 base at V and 4 bases at J, with 11 bases in the middle. The CDR3 has 15 amino acids. From germline, CDR1 is MGHRA and CDR2 YSYEKL. CDR3 bases: TGCGCCAGCAGCCAAGTTCCAGGGACAGGAAACACCATATATTTT. It codes for CASSQVPGTGNTIYF.

V is TRBV29-1 and J is TRBJ1-2; 10 bases agree with TRBD1. Germline values: CDR1 SQVTM, CDR2 ANQGSEA. The ends lost 5 bases at V and 5 bases at J; junction bases unmatched: 11. The CDR3 runs to 15 residues. The CDR3 coding sequence is TGCAGCGTTCCTACTAGACAGGGGGCAAGGTATGGCTACACCTTC. It specifies CSVPTRQGARYGYTF.

CDR3 in DNA: TGTGCCAGCAGCTTGCTCAGGGTAGGCGAAAAACTGTTTTTT. It is translated as CASSLLRVGEKLFF. The gene calls are TRBV5-5 and TRBJ1-4, with D tentatively TRBD1 (5 bases). The CDR3 extends over 14 amino acids. V lost 1 base and J 8 bases, leaving 12 bases between the germline ends. From germline, CDR1 is SGHKS and CDR2 YYEKEE (reference sequence).

V is TRBV6-2 or TRBV6-3 and J is TRBJ2-3; 7 bases match TRBD2. The CDR3 is 18 amino acids. Germline-derived CDR1 and CDR2 are MNHEY and SVGEGT. Trimming at V came to 6 bases and at J to 4 bases, leaving 19 bases not matched to a gene. For the CDR3, the DNA is TGTGCCAGCAGCCTCGGGCCGGCGCGGGGGAGTGGCGCAGATACGCAGTATTTT. It encodes CASSLGPARGSGADTQYF.

The chain is built from TRBV14 and TRBJ1-2, with TRBD1 identical over 11 bases. V shed 7 bases, J shed 5 bases, and the junction held 3 bases outside the gene matches. CDR1 and CDR2 from the germline V gene are SGHDN and FVKESK. The CDR3 sequence is 13 residues long. Written as DNA, the CDR3 is TGTGCCAGCATGGGACAGGGGGTTTATGGCTACACCTTC. It yields the protein CASMGQGVYGYTF.

The chain uses TRBV18 and TRBJ2-5; the match to TRBD2 covers 10 bases. Looked up from germline, CDR1 is KGHSH and CDR2 is LQKENI. Losses at the gene ends were 5 bases for V and 2 bases for J; bases not matched to a gene: 2. This CDR3 spans 14 amino acids. CDR3 in amino acids: CASSKTSGQETQYF. CDR3 sequence (DNA): TGTGCCAGCTCAAAGACTAGCGGGCAAGAGACCCAGTACTTC.

The chain links TRBV29-1 to TRBJ2-3; 11 bases fit TRBD2. V gave up 8 bases and J gave up 2 bases; unmatched junction bases: 9. Per the germline V gene, CDR1 is SQVTM and CDR2 is ANQGSEA. The CDR3 totals 15 residues. Here the CDR3 reads CSSSGTSGPTDTQYF. CDR3 DNA sequence: TGCAGCTCCTCTGGGACTAGCGGACCCACAGATACGCAGTATTTT.

This rearrangement joins TRBV6-5 to TRBJ2-1; D might be TRBD2 (5 bases). The CDR3 has 11 residues. CDR1 and CDR2 (germline): MNHEY, SVGAGI. The V end was cut by 7 bases, the J end by 10 bases, with 11 bases between. CDR3 region: CASTGGLEQFF. The CDR3 DNA reads TGTGCCAGCACCGGCGGGTTGGAGCAGTTCTTC.

This chain joins TRBV2 and TRBJ1-2, with D perhaps TRBD1 (5 bases). The CDR3 runs to 12 residues. The germline gives CDR1 SNHLY, CDR2 FYNNEI. Trimming removed 6 bases at V and 7 bases at J, with 12 bases between. Written as DNA, the CDR3 is TGTGCCAGCAGCTTACAGGTTTCTGGCTACACCTTC. This translates into CASSLQVSGYTF.

This clone was picked up a small number of times. This chain uses TRBV6-5 with TRBJ2-1; no definite D call. V was pared by 2 bases and J by 7 bases, with 3 bases between. There are 11 residues in the CDR3. Germline V gives CDR1 MNHEY, CDR2 SVGAGI. CDR3 DNA: TGTGCCAGCAGTTACCGGAATGAGCAGTTCTTC. Encoded protein: CASSYRNEQFF.

The gene calls are TRBV30 and TRBJ1-2; 8 nucleotides line up with TRBD1. Per the germline V gene, CDR1 is GTSNPN and CDR2 is SVGIG (reference sequence). The CDR3 runs to 15 residues. V lost 3 bases and J lost 8; bases outside the gene matches: 14. The CDR3 spells CAWRKEGRTGPGYTF. For the CDR3, the DNA is TGTGCCTGGAGGAAGGAAGGCCGGACAGGGCCGGGCTACACCTTC.